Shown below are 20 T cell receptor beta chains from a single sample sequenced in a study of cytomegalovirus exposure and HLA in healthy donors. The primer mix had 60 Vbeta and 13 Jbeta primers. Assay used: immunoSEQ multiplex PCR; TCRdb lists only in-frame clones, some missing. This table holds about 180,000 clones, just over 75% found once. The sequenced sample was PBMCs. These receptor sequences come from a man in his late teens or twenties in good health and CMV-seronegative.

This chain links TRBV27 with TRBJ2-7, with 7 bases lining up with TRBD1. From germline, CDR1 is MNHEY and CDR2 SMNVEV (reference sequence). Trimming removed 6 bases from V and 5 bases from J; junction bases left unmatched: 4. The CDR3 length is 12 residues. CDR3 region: CASRRQGNEQYF. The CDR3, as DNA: TGTGCCAGCAGGAGACAGGGAAACGAGCAGTACTTC.

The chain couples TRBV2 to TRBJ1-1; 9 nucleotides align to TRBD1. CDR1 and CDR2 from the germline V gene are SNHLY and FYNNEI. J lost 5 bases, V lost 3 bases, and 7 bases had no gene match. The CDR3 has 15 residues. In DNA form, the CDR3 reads TGTGCCAGCAGTGACTGGAGACAGGGGGGGACTGAAGCTTTCTTT. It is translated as CASSDWRQGGTEAFF.

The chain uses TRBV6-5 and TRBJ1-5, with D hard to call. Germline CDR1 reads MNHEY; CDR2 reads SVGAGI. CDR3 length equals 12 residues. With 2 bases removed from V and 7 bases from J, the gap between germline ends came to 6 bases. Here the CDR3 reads CASSYEGQPQHF. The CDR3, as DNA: TGTGCCAGCAGTTACGAGGGACAGCCCCAGCATTTT.

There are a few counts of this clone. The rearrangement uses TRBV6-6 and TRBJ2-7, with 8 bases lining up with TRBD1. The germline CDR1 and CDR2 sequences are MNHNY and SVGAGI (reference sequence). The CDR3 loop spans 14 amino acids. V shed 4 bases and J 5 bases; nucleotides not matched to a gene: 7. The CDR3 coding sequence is TGTGCCAGCAGTTTAAGACAGGGGAAGGACGAGCAGTACTTC. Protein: CASSLRQGKDEQYF.

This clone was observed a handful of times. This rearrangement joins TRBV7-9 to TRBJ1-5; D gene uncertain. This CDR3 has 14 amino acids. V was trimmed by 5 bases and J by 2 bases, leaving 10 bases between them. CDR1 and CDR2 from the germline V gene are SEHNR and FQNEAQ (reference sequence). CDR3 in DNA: TGTGCCAGCAGCCGGGGTGGGGGCAATCAGCCCCAGCATTTT. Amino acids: CASSRGGGNQPQHF.

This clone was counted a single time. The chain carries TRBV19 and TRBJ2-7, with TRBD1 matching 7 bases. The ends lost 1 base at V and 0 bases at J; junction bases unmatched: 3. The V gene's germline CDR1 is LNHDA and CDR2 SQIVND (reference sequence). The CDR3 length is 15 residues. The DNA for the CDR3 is TGTGCCAGTAGTATAGCGGCAGGGGGCTCCTACGAGCAGTACTTC. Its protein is CASSIAAGGSYEQYF.

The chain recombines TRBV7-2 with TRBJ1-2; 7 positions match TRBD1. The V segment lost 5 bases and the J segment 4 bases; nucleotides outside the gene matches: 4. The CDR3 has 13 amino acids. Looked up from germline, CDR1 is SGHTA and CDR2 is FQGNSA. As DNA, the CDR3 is TGTGCCAGCAGCATCGACAGGGCCTATGGCTACACCTTC. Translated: CASSIDRAYGYTF.

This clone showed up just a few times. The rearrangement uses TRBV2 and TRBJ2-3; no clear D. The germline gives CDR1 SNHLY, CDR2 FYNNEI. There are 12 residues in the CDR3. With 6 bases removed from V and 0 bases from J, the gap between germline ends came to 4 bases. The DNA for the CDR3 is TGTGCCAGCAGCGTTAGCACAGATACGCAGTATTTT. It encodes CASSVSTDTQYF.

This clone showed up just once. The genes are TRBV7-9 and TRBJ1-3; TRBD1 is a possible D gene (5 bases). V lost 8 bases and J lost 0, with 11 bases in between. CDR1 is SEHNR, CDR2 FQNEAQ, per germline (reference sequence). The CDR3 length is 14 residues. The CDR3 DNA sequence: TGTGCCAGCCAACCGGGGGACTCTGGAAACACCATATATTTT. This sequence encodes CASQPGDSGNTIYF.

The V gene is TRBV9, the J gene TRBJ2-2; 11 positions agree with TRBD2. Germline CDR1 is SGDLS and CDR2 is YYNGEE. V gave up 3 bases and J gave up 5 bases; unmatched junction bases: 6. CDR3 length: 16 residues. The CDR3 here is CASSALAGGLTGELFF. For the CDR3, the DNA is TGTGCCAGCAGCGCGCTAGCGGGGGGCCTTACCGGGGAGCTGTTTTTT.

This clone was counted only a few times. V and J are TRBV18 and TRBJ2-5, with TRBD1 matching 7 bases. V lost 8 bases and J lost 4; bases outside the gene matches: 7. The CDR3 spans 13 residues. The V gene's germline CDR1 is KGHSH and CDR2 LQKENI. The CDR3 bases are TGTGCCAGCACGACAGGGCTGGGAGAGACCCAGTACTTC. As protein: CASTTGLGETQYF.

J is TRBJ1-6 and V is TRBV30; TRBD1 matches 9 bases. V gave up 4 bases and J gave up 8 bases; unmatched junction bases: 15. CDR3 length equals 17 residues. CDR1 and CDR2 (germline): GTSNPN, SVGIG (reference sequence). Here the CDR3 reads CAWNIQGAFRGDSPLHF. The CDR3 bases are TGTGCCTGGAATATACAGGGGGCCTTCCGGGGGGATTCACCCCTCCACTTT.

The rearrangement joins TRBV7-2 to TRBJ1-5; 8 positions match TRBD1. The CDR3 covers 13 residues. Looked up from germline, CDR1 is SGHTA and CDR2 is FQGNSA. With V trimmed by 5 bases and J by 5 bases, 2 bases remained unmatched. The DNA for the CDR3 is TGTGCCAGCAGCGGACAGGGTGATCAGCCCCAGCATTTT. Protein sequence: CASSGQGDQPQHF. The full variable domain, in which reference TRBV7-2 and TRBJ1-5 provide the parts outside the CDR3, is GAGVSQSPSNKVTEKGKDVELRCDPISGHTALYWYRQSLGQGLEFLIYFQGNSAPDKSGLPSDRFSAERTGGSVSTLTIQRTQQEDSAVYLCASSGQGDQPQHFGDGTRLSIL.

The CDR3, as DNA: TGTGCCAGCAGCTCCCAACAGGGTCTCAATGAAAAACTGTTTTTT. Its translation is CASSSQQGLNEKLFF. The chain combines TRBV7-6 with TRBJ1-4; D might be TRBD1 (6 bases). Germline loops: CDR1 SGHVS, CDR2 FNYEAQ. The CDR3 sequence is 15 residues long. V lost 4 bases to trimming and J lost 5 bases, with 14 bases between them.

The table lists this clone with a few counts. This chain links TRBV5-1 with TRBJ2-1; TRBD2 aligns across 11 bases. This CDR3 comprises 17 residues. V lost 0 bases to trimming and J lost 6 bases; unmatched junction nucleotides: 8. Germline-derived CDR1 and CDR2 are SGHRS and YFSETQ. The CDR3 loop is CASSLGPSGRTSNEQFF. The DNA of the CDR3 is TGCGCCAGCAGCTTGGGGCCTAGCGGGAGGACCAGCAATGAGCAGTTCTTC.

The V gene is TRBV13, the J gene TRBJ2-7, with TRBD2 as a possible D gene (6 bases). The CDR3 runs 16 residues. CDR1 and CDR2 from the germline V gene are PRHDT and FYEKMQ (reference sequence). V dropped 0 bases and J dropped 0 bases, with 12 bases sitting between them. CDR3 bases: TGTGCCAGCAGCTTAGGTTTTGGGGGGTTCTCCTACGAGCAGTACTTC. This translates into CASSLGFGGFSYEQYF.

The CDR3 loop reads CASSQVAGQPQHF. DNA for the CDR3: TGCGCCAGCAGCCAGGTGGCGGGTCAGCCCCAGCATTTT. V gene TRBV4-3 combines with J gene TRBJ1-5; D is undetermined. The V end lost 3 bases, the J end lost 6 bases, and 9 bases lay between the germline ends. The germline V gene encodes CDR1 LGHNA and CDR2 YSLEER. The CDR3 runs 13 residues.

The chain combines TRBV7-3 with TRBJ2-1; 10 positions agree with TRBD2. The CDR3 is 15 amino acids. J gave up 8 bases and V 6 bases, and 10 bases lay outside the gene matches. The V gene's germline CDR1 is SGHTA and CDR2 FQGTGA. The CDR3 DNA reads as TGTGCCAGCAGTCCCAGCGGGGGGGCAGGTTATGAGCAGTTCTTC. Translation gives CASSPSGGAGYEQFF.

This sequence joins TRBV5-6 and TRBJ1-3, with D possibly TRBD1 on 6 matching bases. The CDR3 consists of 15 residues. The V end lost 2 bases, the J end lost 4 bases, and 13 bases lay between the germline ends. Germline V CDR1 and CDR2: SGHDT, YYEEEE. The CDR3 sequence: CASSFTGSAGNTIYF. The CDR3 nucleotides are TGTGCCAGCAGCTTCACAGGGTCGGCAGGAAACACCATATATTTT.

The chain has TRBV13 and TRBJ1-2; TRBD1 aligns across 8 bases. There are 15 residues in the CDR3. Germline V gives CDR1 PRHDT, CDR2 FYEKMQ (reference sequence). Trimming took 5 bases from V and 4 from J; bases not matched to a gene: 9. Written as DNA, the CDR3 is TGTGCCAGCAGCGCCCGCCAGGGGGCGAGCTATGGCTACACCTTC. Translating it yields CASSARQGASYGYTF.